These 15 T cell receptor beta chains came from one sample sequenced in a study of blood T cell repertoires in COVID-19. Measured with immunoSEQ multiplex PCR; TCRdb has only the in-frame clones, and not every one. In the table there are approximately 270,000 clones, roughly 87% of which are singletons. The sample consisted of peripheral blood. These TCRs come from a man aged 18-30 years with active or convalescent COVID-19.

The sample holds one count of this clone. The rearrangement uses TRBV6-8 and TRBJ1-5; D gene ambiguous. V was shortened by 2 bases and J by 3 bases, with 11 bases between the two germline ends. CDR3 length: 15 amino acids. Looked up from germline, CDR1 is MNHGY and CDR2 is SAAAGT. CDR3: CASSYPLNLNQPQHF. The CDR3 DNA is TGTGCCAGCAGTTACCCTCTTAATCTCAATCAGCCCCAGCATTTT.

The chain couples TRBV9 to TRBJ1-4; the match to TRBD1 covers 10 bases. J lost 5 bases, V lost 2 bases, and 9 bases had no gene match. The germline gives CDR1 SGDLS, CDR2 YYNGEE. The CDR3 loop spans 17 amino acids. CDR3 sequence reads: CASSVDRGLDPNEKLFF. In DNA form, the CDR3 reads TGTGCCAGCAGCGTCGACAGGGGGCTAGACCCAAATGAAAAACTGTTTTTT.

The rearrangement links TRBV30 to TRBJ2-7, with a possible D match to TRBD1 (6 bases). The CDR3 is 12 residues long. Germline CDR1 reads GTSNPN; CDR2 reads SVGIG (reference sequence). V lost 1 base, J lost 9 bases, and 13 bases lay in between. For the CDR3, the DNA is TGTGCCTGGAGTGCATTTTTAGGGGGGCAGTACTTC. This gives the protein CAWSAFLGGQYF.

This sequence joins TRBV7-3 and TRBJ1-1, with D tentatively TRBD1 (6 bases). The V gene lost 3 bases and the J gene lost 11 bases, with 16 bases spanning the gap. The CDR3 runs to 13 residues. CDR1 is SGHTA and CDR2 is FQGTGA in the germline V gene. The CDR3 here is CASSFNSQGRAFF. CDR3 in DNA: TGTGCCAGCAGCTTTAACTCACAGGGAAGGGCTTTCTTT.

The rearrangement uses TRBV11-3 and TRBJ2-1; 8 positions match TRBD1. The ends lost 5 bases at V and 10 bases at J; junction bases unmatched: 10. The V gene's germline CDR1 is SGHNT and CDR2 YENEEA. The CDR3 runs to 14 residues. The DNA for the CDR3 is TGTGCCAGCAGCCCGTCCCCAGGGGGCCGCGAGCAGTTCTTC. It yields the protein CASSPSPGGREQFF. Variable domain in full (rest from reference TRBV11-3 and TRBJ2-1): EAGVVQSPRYKIIEKKQPVAFWCNPISGHNTLYWYLQNLGQGPELLIRYENEEAVDDSQLPKDRFSAERLKGVDSTLKIQPAELGDSAVYLCASSPSPGGREQFFGPGTRLTVL.

The gene calls are TRBV3-1 (or the pseudogene TRBV3-2) and TRBJ2-5; D is perhaps TRBD2 (5 bases). The CDR3 contains 15 residues. Germline assignment: CDR1 LGHDT and CDR2 YNNKEL (reference sequence). V was shortened by 1 base and J by 4 bases, with 13 bases between the two germline ends. CDR3 DNA: TGTGCCAGCAGCCAAGGCCCTATCGCGGGAGAGACCCAGTACTTC. This translates into CASSQGPIAGETQYF.

The V call is TRBV3-1 (or the pseudogene TRBV3-2), the J call TRBJ1-2, with 11 nucleotides matching TRBD1. The CDR3 totals 15 residues. The ends lost 2 bases at V and 7 bases at J; junction bases unmatched: 6. From germline, CDR1 is LGHDT and CDR2 YNNKEL (reference sequence). The CDR3 DNA sequence: TGTGCCAGCAGCCAAAAGGACAGGGGGCACGGTGGCTACACCTTC. As protein: CASSQKDRGHGGYTF.

The V call is TRBV19, the J call TRBJ1-6, with 7 positions matching TRBD1. Germline V lookup: CDR1 LNHDA, CDR2 SQIVND (reference sequence). The CDR3 runs to 15 residues. V gave up 6 bases and J gave up 1 base; unmatched junction bases: 3. The CDR3 is CASSRQGSYNSPLHF. CDR3 bases: TGTGCCAGTAGCAGACAGGGTTCCTATAATTCACCCCTCCACTTT.

The chain has TRBV9 and TRBJ2-3; D gene unclear. The CDR3 extends over 11 amino acids. The V and J ends lost 8 bases and 2 bases respectively, with 6 bases between them. Germline V lookup: CDR1 SGDLS, CDR2 YYNGEE. CDR3 protein: CASSFTDTQYF. DNA of the CDR3: TGTGCCAGTTCTTTCACAGATACGCAGTATTTT. The full variable domain, rest sourced from reference TRBV9 and TRBJ2-3, is DSGVTQTPKHLITATGQRVTLRCSPRSGDLSVYWYQQSLDQGLQFLIQYYNGEERAKGNILERFSAQQFPDLHSELNLSSLELGDSALYFCASSFTDTQYFGPGTRLTVL.

The V and J genes are TRBV9 and TRBJ2-1; 8 positions agree with TRBD2. V was clipped by 0 bases and J by 5 bases; unmatched bases: 1. The CDR3 loop spans 14 amino acids. Germline CDR1 is SGDLS and CDR2 is YYNGEE. The CDR3 sequence is CASSVEAGDNEQFF. As DNA, the CDR3 is TGTGCCAGCAGCGTAGAAGCGGGGGACAATGAGCAGTTCTTC.

This rearrangement joins TRBV29-1 to TRBJ2-1; no reliable D call. Per the germline V gene, CDR1 is SQVTM and CDR2 is ANQGSEA. The V and J ends lost 4 bases and 10 bases respectively, with 8 bases between them. The CDR3 extends over 10 amino acids. The CDR3 region has the DNA TGCAGCGTTGGGCGGCCGGAGCAGTTCTTC. Translated, it gives CSVGRPEQFF.

V gene TRBV5-1 combines with J gene TRBJ2-7; D gene uncertain. The CDR3 has 13 residues. In germline, CDR1 is SGHRS, CDR2 YFSETQ. V shed 7 bases and J shed 2 bases, with 13 bases lying between them. CDR3 nucleotides: TGCGCCAGCTCGCTCGAGGCGGCCTACGAGCAGTACTTC. As protein: CASSLEAAYEQYF.

The gene calls are TRBV18 and TRBJ1-1; 8 positions match TRBD1. The CDR3 extends over 15 amino acids. Germline V gene lookup returns CDR1 KGHSH and CDR2 LQKENI. V lost 3 bases, J lost 0 bases, and 3 bases stayed unmatched. In nucleotides, the CDR3 is TGTGCCAGCTCACCTGGACAGGGATTGAACACTGAAGCTTTCTTT. Encoded protein: CASSPGQGLNTEAFF. The whole variable domain, remainder taken from reference TRBV18 and TRBJ1-1, is NAGVMQNPRHLVRRRGQEARLRCSPMKGHSHVYWYRQLPEEGLKFMVYLQKENIIDESGMPKERFSAEFPKEGPSILRIQQVVRGDSAAYFCASSPGQGLNTEAFFGQGTRLTVV.

This chain joins TRBV28 and TRBJ2-7, with D perhaps TRBD1 (6 bases). The CDR3 is made up of 15 amino acids. V was shortened by 7 bases and J by 3 bases, with 19 bases between the two germline ends. In germline, CDR1 is MDHEN, CDR2 SYDVKM. DNA for the CDR3: TGTGCCAGCACGGATAAGCGGACAGCAATCTACGAGCAGTACTTC. This gives the protein CASTDKRTAIYEQYF. The variable domain in full, with the rest retrieved from reference TRBV28 and TRBJ2-7, is DVKVTQSSRYLVKRTGEKVFLECVQDMDHENMFWYRQDPGLGLRLIYFSYDVKMKEKGDIPEGYSVSREKKERFSLILESASTNQTSMYLCASTDKRTAIYEQYFGPGTRLTVT.

This clone has more than one count but fewer than ten. V usage is TRBV6-8 and J usage is TRBJ2-7, with a weak D call TRBD1 (5 bases). CDR1 and CDR2 from the germline V gene are MNHGY and SAAAGT. The germline V and J ends were trimmed by 4 bases and 1 base, with 14 bases remaining between them. This CDR3 is built from 15 residues. CDR3 amino acids: CASSFYLGASYEQYF. In nucleotides, the CDR3 is TGTGCCAGCAGTTTCTATCTTGGGGCGTCCTACGAGCAGTACTTC.